These 21 T cell receptor beta chains share one sample of origin, sequenced in a study of T cell responses to AZD1222 COVID-19 vaccine (dated by TCRdb to the early 2020s). The library relied on the immunoSEQ multiplex PCR assay. TCRdb took this table from immuneACCESS and kept in-frame rearrangements with V and J called. Such tables lack part of the clones; where checked against another copy, unresolved V genes explain under half of the gap, and the rest is unexplained. The sample table contains under 200,000 clones; only one count was recorded for over 85% of them. The ten most abundant clones make up about 3.9% of the sample. The label giving this sample's time point can be read as: baseline before first vaccination. Sequencing was performed on peripheral blood, taken on day 0 of AZD1222 vaccination. The receptor set was obtained from an adult in good health.

This chain connects TRBV5-4 to TRBJ2-1, with unresolved D. V dropped 0 bases and J dropped 7 bases, with 5 bases sitting between them. The CDR3 is made up of 12 amino acids. The germline gives CDR1 SGHNT, CDR2 YYREEE (reference sequence). In DNA, the CDR3 is TGTGCCAGCAGCTTGGGTCGGAATGAGCAGTTCTTC. This encodes CASSLGRNEQFF.

The chain recombines TRBV2 with TRBJ2-7; 11 bases fit TRBD1. The V and J ends lost 8 bases and 0 bases, in that order; junction bases with no gene match: 9. There are 16 residues in the CDR3. CDR1 and CDR2 (germline): SNHLY, FYNNEI. In DNA, the CDR3 is TGTGCCAGCTTACGGACAGGGGGCAGATCCTCCTACGAGCAGTACTTC. Translating it yields CASLRTGGRSSYEQYF.

V and J are TRBV7-9 and TRBJ2-5; D gene uncertain. From germline, CDR1 is SEHNR and CDR2 FQNEAQ (reference sequence). This CDR3 has 15 amino acids. The germline V and J ends were trimmed by 0 bases and 2 bases, with 10 bases remaining between them. This CDR3 is CASSLADSIQETQYF. CDR3 in DNA: TGTGCCAGCAGCTTAGCCGACTCGATACAAGAGACCCAGTACTTC.

V gene TRBV27 combines with J gene TRBJ2-3, with 8 bases identical to TRBD2. The CDR3 runs 17 residues. CDR1 is MNHEY, CDR2 SMNVEV, per germline (reference sequence). The V gene end was trimmed by 5 bases and the J gene end by 0 bases; junction bases not matched to a gene: 10. Written as DNA, the CDR3 is TGTGCCAGCAGTCGCAAGCGGGAGTCGTACAGCACAGATACGCAGTATTTT. This encodes CASSRKRESYSTDTQYF.

V and J are TRBV19 and TRBJ2-4; D unresolved. Germline-derived CDR1 and CDR2 are LNHDA and SQIVND (reference sequence). The CDR3 runs 16 residues. V was trimmed by 5 bases and J by 0 bases, leaving 14 bases between them. The CDR3 here is CASSLQSVLAKNIQYF. Written as DNA, the CDR3 is TGTGCCAGTAGTTTACAAAGTGTCCTAGCCAAAAACATTCAGTACTTC.

The chain recombines TRBV7-2 with TRBJ2-1; D unresolved. Germline V gene lookup returns CDR1 SGHTA and CDR2 FQGNSA. V was pared by 1 base and J by 10 bases, with 11 bases between. CDR3 length equals 13 residues. This CDR3 reads CASSLGRRGEQFF. CDR3 sequence (DNA): TGTGCCAGCAGCTTAGGCAGGAGAGGCGAGCAGTTCTTC. Using reference TRBV7-2 and TRBJ2-1 for the parts outside the CDR3, the full variable domain is GAGVSQSPSNKVTEKGKDVELRCDPISGHTALYWYRQSLGQGLEFLIYFQGNSAPDKSGLPSDRFSAERTGGSVSTLTIQRTQQEDSAVYLCASSLGRRGEQFFGPGTRLTVL.

About this clone: In the same sample, other DNA sequences code for this CDR3. The chain has TRBV6-5 and TRBJ1-1, with D maybe TRBD1 (5 bases). The CDR3 runs to 14 residues. Germline CDR1 MNHEY, CDR2 SVGAGI. V was cut by 6 bases and J by 1 base, with 12 bases left in between. The CDR3 DNA sequence: TGTGCCAGCAGCCGGGACCGTCGGAACACTGAAGCTTTCTTT. The encoded protein is CASSRDRRNTEAFF.

This chain links TRBV6-5 with TRBJ1-5; D gene ambiguous. This CDR3 is 14 amino acids long. Per germline, CDR1 MNHEY and CDR2 SVGAGI. V was trimmed by 5 bases and J by 4 bases, leaving 12 bases between them. The CDR3, as DNA: TGTGCCAGCAGTAAGACCTTAGCAAATCAGCCCCAGCATTTT. Protein product: CASSKTLANQPQHF.

The gene calls are TRBV18 and TRBJ1-1, with D perhaps TRBD1 (6 bases). The CDR3 consists of 16 residues. CDR1 and CDR2 from the germline V gene are KGHSH and LQKENI. The V end was cut by 3 bases, the J end by 6 bases, with 20 bases between. The CDR3 coding sequence is TGTGCCAGCTCACCCAACCCCCCAGGGGCGGGGGCTGAAGCTTTCTTT. This translates into CASSPNPPGAGAEAFF.

This rearrangement joins TRBV25-1 to TRBJ1-1; no clear D gene. The CDR3 loop spans 14 amino acids. With 0 bases removed from V and 5 bases from J, the gap between germline ends came to 10 bases. The germline gives CDR1 MGHDK, CDR2 SYGVNS. The CDR3 bases are TGTGCCAGCAGTGAATATGGGCGAAGGACTGAAGCTTTCTTT. Translating it yields CASSEYGRRTEAFF.

The genes are TRBV30 and TRBJ1-1; D is unclear. The CDR3 spans 12 residues. Germline V gene lookup returns CDR1 GTSNPN and CDR2 SVGIG (reference sequence). Deletions cut 4 bases from V and 0 bases from J, with 6 bases between. The CDR3 is CAWKVMNTEAFF. CDR3 sequence (DNA): TGTGCCTGGAAAGTAATGAACACTGAAGCTTTCTTT.

The chain employs TRBV5-4 and TRBJ2-2; perhaps D is TRBD1 or TRBD2 (5 bases each). This CDR3 is built from 17 residues. The V gene lost 4 bases and the J gene lost 0 bases, with 16 bases spanning the gap. Germline V gene data show CDR1 as SGHNT and CDR2 as YYREEE (reference sequence). The CDR3 coding sequence is TGTGCCAGCAGCGAAGTCGGGACCTTAGCGAACACCGGGGAGCTGTTTTTT. The encoded protein is CASSEVGTLANTGELFF.

J is TRBJ1-2 and V is TRBV7-9, with 7 bases matching TRBD1. The length of the CDR3 is 14 residues. From germline, CDR1 is SEHNR and CDR2 FQNEAQ (reference sequence). Trimming cost V 3 bases and J 7 bases; bases outside gene matches: 8. CDR3 protein: CASSFYRGSGGYTF. CDR3 DNA sequence: TGTGCCAGCAGCTTTTACAGGGGATCTGGTGGCTACACCTTC. The variable domain in full, with the rest retrieved from reference TRBV7-9 and TRBJ1-2, is DTGVSQNPRHKITKRGQNVTFRCDPISEHNRLYWYRQTLGQGPEFLTYFQNEAQLEKSRLLSDRFSAERPKGSFSTLEIQRTEQGDSAMYLCASSFYRGSGGYTFGSGTRLTVV.

The chain uses TRBV6-1 and TRBJ1-4; D remains ambiguous. CDR1 and CDR2 from the germline V gene are MNHNS and SASEGT. There are 12 residues in the CDR3. Trimming took off 3 bases at V and 6 bases at J, with 5 bases between the two ends. The CDR3 region is CASSEIDEKLFF. The CDR3 region has the DNA TGTGCCAGCAGTGAGATCGATGAAAAACTGTTTTTT.

The chain couples TRBV5-6 to TRBJ1-5; TRBD1 matches at 7 bases. The V segment lost 3 bases and the J segment 2 bases; nucleotides outside the gene matches: 5. The CDR3 length is 15 residues. Germline CDR1 SGHDT, CDR2 YYEEEE. The CDR3 loop is CASSYRGGGNQPQHF. CDR3 nucleotide sequence: TGTGCCAGCAGCTACAGGGGAGGGGGCAATCAGCCCCAGCATTTT.

J is TRBJ1-5 and V is TRBV27; D might be TRBD1 (5 bases). There are 14 residues in the CDR3. V lost 3 bases and J lost 7, with 13 bases in between. CDR1 and CDR2 from the germline V gene are MNHEY and SMNVEV (reference sequence). CDR3 in DNA: TGTGCCAGCAGTTTTCGACAGTGGGGCCAGCCCCAGCATTTT. Its translation: CASSFRQWGQPQHF.

This chain links TRBV12-3 or TRBV12-4 with TRBJ2-3, with 10 bases that match TRBD2. The V segment lost 6 bases and the J segment 6 bases; nucleotides outside the gene matches: 3. The CDR3 consists of 13 residues. The CDR3 DNA sequence: TGTGCCAGCAGGTTTAGCGGGGGGGATACGCAGTATTTT. Its translation: CASRFSGGDTQYF.

The chain links TRBV19 to TRBJ1-5; tentative D call: TRBD1 (6 bases). Trimming left V 6 bases short and J 5 bases short, with 20 bases between. The CDR3 has 16 residues. CDR1 is LNHDA, CDR2 SQIVND, per germline (reference sequence). The CDR3 sequence is CASRGPGRGYDQPQHF. DNA for the CDR3: TGTGCCAGTAGAGGCCCAGGCAGGGGATACGATCAGCCCCAGCATTTT.

The gene calls are TRBV10-1 and TRBJ2-3; D tentatively reads TRBD1 or TRBD2 (5 bases each). The CDR3 loop spans 16 amino acids. Germline values: CDR1 WNHNN, CDR2 SYGVQD (reference sequence). Trimming removed 4 bases from V and 3 bases from J, with 17 bases in between. CDR3 protein: CASSAGLLRGTDTQYF. The CDR3 DNA reads TGCGCCAGCAGTGCAGGGCTCCTGCGAGGGACAGATACGCAGTATTTT.

This clone appeared a single time. This chain uses TRBV5-1 with TRBJ2-5, with TRBD2 identical over 7 bases. This CDR3 contains 14 residues. Germline CDR1 SGHRS, CDR2 YFSETQ. With 4 bases clipped from V and 5 bases from J, the junction kept 8 bases outside the gene matches. The CDR3 loop reads CASSPGRTGETQYF. The CDR3 region has the DNA TGCGCCAGCAGCCCCGGGAGGACTGGGGAGACCCAGTACTTC.

This chain connects TRBV7-6 to TRBJ2-1; 13 nucleotides align to TRBD2. Unmatched junction bases numbered 8, after V lost 5 bases and J lost 7 bases. CDR3 size: 16 residues. Germline CDR1 is SGHVS and CDR2 is FNYEAQ. The CDR3: CASSPPGTSGINEQFF. In DNA form, the CDR3 reads TGTGCCAGCAGCCCCCCGGGGACTAGCGGGATAAATGAGCAGTTCTTC.